This TCR beta chain comes out of a study of OX40 agonist ivuxolimab in advanced cancers. Study-wide context: Ivuxolimab, which targeted the costimulatory receptor OX40 (CD134), was an agonistic, fully human IgG2 monoclonal antibody. Intravenous ivuxolimab was administered to patients every 2 weeks at six dose levels: 0.01, 0.1, 0.3, 1.5, 3 and 10 mg/kg. Among the approximately 50 dose-escalation patients, some 20 had hepatocellular carcinoma, roughly 15 melanoma, 9 renal cell carcinoma and 9 head and neck cancer. The dose-escalation cohort was about 83% male with a mean age of approximately 59 years, ranging from about 20 to 80. Prior anti-PD-1, anti-PD-L1 or anti-CTLA-4 therapy was permitted, and 35% to 40% of dose-escalation patients had received checkpoint inhibitors. Partial responses were achieved by three dose-escalation patients, of whom one had hepatocellular carcinoma and two had cutaneous melanoma. The point of sequencing TCRbeta in the periphery was to test whether ivuxolimab changed TCR sequence diversity and drove clonal T-cell expansion. The monotherapy dose-escalation portion (N ≈ 56 patients) of the phase I ivuxolimab trial is reported in the paper.

To note about this clone: Its antigen remains unidentified. Nothing much larger sits one base from this clone, and base qualities are not available.

The trial excluded patients who had a history of autoimmune disease or who were on systemic immunosuppression. Peripheral blood for TCR sequencing was drawn from every dose cohort at baseline, at cycle 4 day 1 and at cycle 7 day 1. Samples were obtained from an open-label, multicenter, first-in-human phase I dose-escalation trial of ivuxolimab. Adults with locally advanced or metastatic melanoma, renal cell, hepatocellular, or head and neck squamous cell carcinoma were enrolled in the trial. Before TCR sequencing, CD4+ T cells and CD8+ T cells were sorted from peripheral blood as separate populations. The CDR3 starts with the cysteine, ends with the phenylalanine, and has 15 residues. Only the CDR3 DNA is retained, 45 bases long and in frame from the first base. Relative to germline, V is 2 bases shorter and J is 4 bases shorter, with 14 bases between their ends. Based on the germline V gene (reference sequence), the CDR1 and CDR2 sequences are LNHDA and SQIVND.

The paper's findings and limits, for the study overall: Low levels of normalized T-cell clonal expansion were also shown by some nonresponding patients. The antigen specificity of the clonally expanded peripheral T cells was not determined. At doses of 0.1 to 3.0 mg/kg, clonal expansion of both CD4+ and CD8+ T cells in blood was seen between baseline and week 6. In the 0.1-3.0 mg/kg groups, partial responders were among the patients with the lowest normalized peripheral clonal expansion, particularly in CD8+ T cells. After ivuxolimab, CD8+ T cells had more expanded clones than CD4+ T cells on average.

For sequencing of the TCRbeta CDR3 region, genomic DNA was extracted from the sorted cells. TCRbeta CDR3 regions were sequenced using the immunoSEQ Assay. TCRdb took this table from immuneACCESS and kept in-frame rearrangements with V and J called. Such tables lack part of the clones; where checked against another copy, unresolved V genes explain under half of the gap, and the rest is unexplained. The sample table holds roughly 62,000 clones, of which 65% to 90% were seen once. The leading ten clones occupy approximately 2.4% of the sample. Sequencing was performed on CD4+ or CD8+ T cells sorted from blood, taken in a trial of the OX40 agonist ivuxolimab. This clonotype originated in an adult with an advanced solid tumor such as melanoma, head and neck, liver or kidney cancer. The chain employs TRBV19 and TRBJ1-2, with an unclear D gene assignment. The CDR3: CASSITTDGSYGYTF. The base sequence is TGTGCCAGTAGTATAACTACGGACGGGAGCTATGGCTACACCTTC.